Listed below are T cell receptor beta chains from one sample, sequenced in a study of OX40 agonist ivuxolimab in advanced cancers. Sequencing used immunoSEQ multiplex PCR; TCRdb keeps in-frame clones, though not all of them. The table shows about 50,000 clones, with approximately 89% occurring only once. The sequenced sample was CD4+ or CD8+ T cells sorted from blood, obtained in a trial of the OX40 agonist ivuxolimab. All receptors derive from an adult with an advanced solid tumor such as melanoma, head and neck, liver or kidney cancer. The CDR3 runs from the conserved cysteine through the conserved F or W. The order of the fields is D gene, J gene, clone size, V gene, CDR3 protein, CDR3 DNA. The D gene is left open where the match is weak. Rows may omit the clone size; those that give it use once, few, many or a size class.

D gene: TRBD2
J gene: TRBJ2-5
clone size: -
V gene: TRBV7-8
CDR3 protein: CASSQLAGGLQIGETQYF
CDR3 DNA: TGTGCCAGCAGCCAGTTAGCGGGGGGGCTTCAAATTGGGGAGACCCAGTACTTC

D gene: -
J gene: TRBJ2-1
clone size: -
V gene: TRBV27
CDR3 protein: CASSLSWGIYNEQFF
CDR3 DNA: TGTGCCAGCAGTTTATCATGGGGGATATACAATGAGCAGTTCTTC

D gene: -
J gene: TRBJ1-5
clone size: -
V gene: TRBV6-5
CDR3 protein: CASSEWVGNQPQHF
CDR3 DNA: TGTGCCAGCAGTGAATGGGTCGGGAATCAGCCCCAGCATTTT

D gene: TRBD2
J gene: TRBJ2-3
clone size: -
V gene: TRBV28
CDR3 protein: CASSFGAGAPVDTQYF
CDR3 DNA: TGTGCCAGCAGTTTTGGAGCGGGGGCCCCGGTAGATACGCAGTATTTT

D gene: -
J gene: TRBJ2-7
clone size: -
V gene: TRBV2
CDR3 protein: CASSGLLAFSSYEQYF
CDR3 DNA: TGTGCCAGCAGCGGCCTCCTAGCGTTCAGCTCCTACGAGCAGTACTTC

D gene: -
J gene: TRBJ1-1
clone size: -
V gene: TRBV28
CDR3 protein: CASSFIGGNTEAFF
CDR3 DNA: TGTGCCAGCAGTTTCATAGGGGGGAACACTGAAGCTTTCTTT

D gene: -
J gene: TRBJ2-5
clone size: -
V gene: TRBV2
CDR3 protein: CASSVGSQETQYF
CDR3 DNA: TGTGCCAGCAGTGTCGGGAGCCAAGAGACCCAGTACTTC

D gene: -
J gene: TRBJ1-3
clone size: -
V gene: TRBV2
CDR3 protein: CASSVYGNTIYF
CDR3 DNA: TGTGCCAGCAGTGTATACGGGAACACCATATATTTT

D gene: TRBD2
J gene: TRBJ2-7
clone size: -
V gene: TRBV30
CDR3 protein: CAWSVLWTSGRLSYEQYF
CDR3 DNA: TGTGCCTGGAGTGTACTGTGGACTAGCGGGAGGTTGTCCTACGAGCAGTACTTC

D gene: TRBD2
J gene: TRBJ2-7
clone size: -
V gene: TRBV7-6
CDR3 protein: CASSLLAGAGYEQYF
CDR3 DNA: TGTGCCAGCAGCTTACTAGCGGGAGCCGGATACGAGCAGTACTTC

D gene: -
J gene: TRBJ1-2
clone size: -
V gene: TRBV4-1
CDR3 protein: CASSQDTQTYGYTF
CDR3 DNA: TGCGCCAGCAGCCAAGACACCCAGACCTATGGCTACACCTTC

D gene: -
J gene: TRBJ1-6
clone size: -
V gene: TRBV7-8
CDR3 protein: CASSVPLDSSSYNSPLHF
CDR3 DNA: TGTGCCAGCAGCGTACCTTTAGACAGTAGCTCCTATAATTCACCCCTCCACTTT

D gene: -
J gene: TRBJ1-1
clone size: once
V gene: TRBV13
CDR3 protein: CASSLRRGIDTEAFF
CDR3 DNA: TGTGCCAGCAGCTTAAGAAGGGGGATCGACACTGAAGCTTTCTTT

D gene: -
J gene: TRBJ2-2
clone size: -
V gene: TRBV9
CDR3 protein: CASSVASDYSRTGELFF
CDR3 DNA: TGTGCCAGCAGCGTAGCTAGTGACTACTCGAGGACCGGGGAGCTGTTTTTT

D gene: -
J gene: TRBJ2-1
clone size: -
V gene: TRBV29-1
CDR3 protein: CSVEKGTHNEQFF
CDR3 DNA: TGCAGCGTTGAAAAAGGGACCCACAATGAGCAGTTCTTC

D gene: -
J gene: TRBJ1-2
clone size: -
V gene: TRBV5-6
CDR3 protein: CASSSDQPFYGYTF
CDR3 DNA: TGTGCCAGCAGTTCGGACCAACCCTTCTATGGCTACACCTTC

D gene: -
J gene: TRBJ1-1
clone size: -
V gene: TRBV4-1
CDR3 protein: CASSQGYTEAFF
CDR3 DNA: TGCGCCAGCAGCCAAGGCTACACTGAAGCTTTCTTT

D gene: -
J gene: TRBJ1-5
clone size: -
V gene: TRBV29-1
CDR3 protein: CSVERRGTGNQPQHF
CDR3 DNA: TGCAGCGTTGAAAGGCGGGGAACGGGCAATCAGCCCCAGCATTTT

D gene: TRBD1
J gene: TRBJ1-1
clone size: medium-sized
V gene: TRBV25-1
CDR3 protein: CASSTGTDEAFF
CDR3 DNA: TGTGCCAGCTCCACCGGGACAGATGAAGCTTTCTTT

D gene: -
J gene: TRBJ2-7
clone size: -
V gene: TRBV4-3
CDR3 protein: CASSQEASRKGSYEQYF
CDR3 DNA: TGCGCCAGCAGCCAAGAGGCGTCCAGGAAGGGGTCCTACGAGCAGTACTTC

D gene: TRBD1
J gene: TRBJ1-2
clone size: -
V gene: TRBV5-6
CDR3 protein: CASSLLPGQSADGYTF
CDR3 DNA: TGTGCCAGCAGCCTATTACCGGGACAGTCAGCTGATGGCTACACCTTC

D gene: -
J gene: TRBJ2-2
clone size: -
V gene: TRBV27
CDR3 protein: CASSFWNTGELFF
CDR3 DNA: TGTGCCAGCAGTTTCTGGAACACCGGGGAGCTGTTTTTT

D gene: TRBD1
J gene: TRBJ2-1
clone size: -
V gene: TRBV11-2
CDR3 protein: CASSLELGQPNNEQFF
CDR3 DNA: TGTGCCAGCAGCTTAGAATTGGGACAGCCTAACAATGAGCAGTTCTTC

D gene: -
J gene: TRBJ1-1
clone size: -
V gene: TRBV5-5
CDR3 protein: CASSLSWLYTEAFF
CDR3 DNA: TGTGCCAGCAGCTTGTCGTGGCTTTACACTGAAGCTTTCTTT

D gene: -
J gene: TRBJ2-1
clone size: -
V gene: TRBV18
CDR3 protein: CASSPPNSDEQFF
CDR3 DNA: TGTGCCAGCTCACCACCTAACAGCGATGAGCAGTTCTTC

D gene: -
J gene: TRBJ2-7
clone size: -
V gene: TRBV27
CDR3 protein: CAIITGWGEQYF
CDR3 DNA: TGTGCCATCATAACTGGTTGGGGCGAGCAGTACTTC

D gene: -
J gene: TRBJ2-1
clone size: -
V gene: TRBV19
CDR3 protein: CASSMGGAWNEQFF
CDR3 DNA: TGTGCCAGTAGTATGGGGGGGGCTTGGAATGAGCAGTTCTTC

D gene: -
J gene: TRBJ2-7
clone size: medium-sized
V gene: TRBV9
CDR3 protein: CASSTILGEDEQYF
CDR3 DNA: TGTGCCAGCAGCACCATCCTGGGAGAGGACGAGCAGTACTTC

D gene: -
J gene: TRBJ2-6
clone size: -
V gene: TRBV11-2
CDR3 protein: CASNHAANVLTF
CDR3 DNA: TGTGCCAGCAACCATGCGGCCAACGTCCTGACTTTC

D gene: -
J gene: TRBJ2-5
clone size: -
V gene: TRBV6-5
CDR3 protein: CASSYSVTLETQYF
CDR3 DNA: TGTGCCAGCAGTTACTCGGTGACCTTAGAGACCCAGTACTTC

D gene: -
J gene: TRBJ1-1
clone size: -
V gene: TRBV19
CDR3 protein: CASCIGNTEAFF
CDR3 DNA: TGTGCCAGTTGCATCGGGAACACTGAAGCTTTCTTT

D gene: TRBD2
J gene: TRBJ2-1
clone size: -
V gene: TRBV9
CDR3 protein: CASSVALGLANEQFF
CDR3 DNA: TGTGCCAGCAGCGTAGCTTTGGGACTAGCGAATGAGCAGTTCTTC

D gene: -
J gene: TRBJ2-3
clone size: -
V gene: TRBV21-1
CDR3 protein: CASSPPGQGSLTQYF
CDR3 DNA: TGTGCCAGCAGCCCGCCGGGACAGGGGTCTCTTACGCAGTATTTT

D gene: TRBD1
J gene: TRBJ2-2
clone size: few
V gene: TRBV4-1
CDR3 protein: CASSQSTGRLGELFF
CDR3 DNA: TGCGCCAGCAGCCAGTCGACAGGGCGTCTCGGGGAGCTGTTTTTT

D gene: -
J gene: TRBJ1-5
clone size: -
V gene: TRBV27
CDR3 protein: CASSPQGTNQPQHF
CDR3 DNA: TGTGCCAGCAGTCCCCAAGGGACAAATCAGCCCCAGCATTTT

D gene: -
J gene: TRBJ1-1
clone size: -
V gene: TRBV2
CDR3 protein: CASSEGNAGLETEAFF
CDR3 DNA: TGTGCCAGCAGTGAAGGGAACGCGGGTCTGGAAACTGAAGCTTTCTTT

D gene: TRBD2
J gene: TRBJ2-7
clone size: -
V gene: TRBV6-5
CDR3 protein: CASSPGTSGNYEQYF
CDR3 DNA: TGTGCCAGCAGTCCCGGGACTAGCGGGAACTACGAGCAGTACTTC

D gene: TRBD2
J gene: TRBJ2-1
clone size: -
V gene: TRBV27
CDR3 protein: CASSPFLAGGSNEQFF
CDR3 DNA: TGTGCCAGCAGTCCCTTTTTAGCGGGAGGGAGCAATGAGCAGTTCTTC

D gene: -
J gene: TRBJ2-4
clone size: -
V gene: TRBV5-4
CDR3 protein: CASSPQSVAKNIQYF
CDR3 DNA: TGTGCCAGCAGCCCTCAGTCTGTAGCCAAAAACATTCAGTACTTC

D gene: TRBD1
J gene: TRBJ1-2
clone size: -
V gene: TRBV2
CDR3 protein: CASSPPGTAYGYTF
CDR3 DNA: TGTGCCAGCAGTCCCCCCGGGACAGCATATGGCTACACCTTC

D gene: -
J gene: TRBJ2-5
clone size: -
V gene: TRBV7-3
CDR3 protein: CASSLGGQETQYF
CDR3 DNA: TGTGCCAGCAGCTTGGGGGGACAAGAGACCCAGTACTTC

D gene: -
J gene: TRBJ1-1
clone size: -
V gene: TRBV7-9
CDR3 protein: CASSVTQGKIEAFF
CDR3 DNA: TGTGCCAGCAGCGTAACACAGGGAAAAATTGAAGCTTTCTTT

D gene: -
J gene: TRBJ2-3
clone size: -
V gene: TRBV5-4
CDR3 protein: CASSFTDTQYF
CDR3 DNA: TGTGCCAGCAGCTTCACAGATACGCAGTATTTT

D gene: TRBD1
J gene: TRBJ1-5
clone size: once
V gene: TRBV7-6
CDR3 protein: CASSPKTGGLSNQPQHF
CDR3 DNA: TGTGCCAGCAGCCCCAAGACAGGGGGTTTGAGCAATCAGCCCCAGCATTTT

D gene: -
J gene: TRBJ2-1
clone size: -
V gene: TRBV7-3
CDR3 protein: CASSPEDSYNEQFF
CDR3 DNA: TGTGCCAGCAGCCCCGAGGACTCGTACAATGAGCAGTTCTTC

D gene: -
J gene: TRBJ2-2
clone size: -
V gene: TRBV7-9
CDR3 protein: CASSLTGPTGELFF
CDR3 DNA: TGTGCCAGCAGCTTAACTGGACCCACCGGGGAGCTGTTTTTT

D gene: -
J gene: TRBJ2-5
clone size: -
V gene: TRBV5-6
CDR3 protein: CASSFTLPPPQETQYF
CDR3 DNA: TGTGCCAGCAGCTTCACCTTACCTCCCCCACAAGAGACCCAGTACTTC

D gene: -
J gene: TRBJ2-6
clone size: once
V gene: TRBV19
CDR3 protein: CASSIDSSGANVLTF
CDR3 DNA: TGTGCCAGTAGTATCGACAGCTCTGGGGCCAACGTCCTGACTTTC

D gene: -
J gene: TRBJ2-1
clone size: -
V gene: TRBV4-3
CDR3 protein: CASSQDTGSYYNEQFF
CDR3 DNA: TGCGCCAGCAGCCAAGATACCGGGTCCTACTACAATGAGCAGTTCTTC

D gene: TRBD1
J gene: TRBJ2-5
clone size: -
V gene: TRBV29-1
CDR3 protein: CSVRTGKETQYF
CDR3 DNA: TGCAGCGTTCGGACAGGGAAAGAGACCCAGTACTTC

D gene: -
J gene: TRBJ1-1
clone size: -
V gene: TRBV6-6
CDR3 protein: CASRATEAFF
CDR3 DNA: TGTGCCAGCAGAGCCACTGAAGCTTTCTTT

D gene: -
J gene: TRBJ2-3
clone size: -
V gene: TRBV21-1
CDR3 protein: CASSKGQGIAADTQYF
CDR3 DNA: TGTGCCAGCAGCAAGGGGCAGGGGATAGCAGCAGATACGCAGTATTTT

D gene: TRBD1
J gene: TRBJ2-4
clone size: -
V gene: TRBV11-2
CDR3 protein: CASSRGQGMDIQYF
CDR3 DNA: TGTGCCAGCAGCCGGGGACAGGGGATGGACATTCAGTACTTC